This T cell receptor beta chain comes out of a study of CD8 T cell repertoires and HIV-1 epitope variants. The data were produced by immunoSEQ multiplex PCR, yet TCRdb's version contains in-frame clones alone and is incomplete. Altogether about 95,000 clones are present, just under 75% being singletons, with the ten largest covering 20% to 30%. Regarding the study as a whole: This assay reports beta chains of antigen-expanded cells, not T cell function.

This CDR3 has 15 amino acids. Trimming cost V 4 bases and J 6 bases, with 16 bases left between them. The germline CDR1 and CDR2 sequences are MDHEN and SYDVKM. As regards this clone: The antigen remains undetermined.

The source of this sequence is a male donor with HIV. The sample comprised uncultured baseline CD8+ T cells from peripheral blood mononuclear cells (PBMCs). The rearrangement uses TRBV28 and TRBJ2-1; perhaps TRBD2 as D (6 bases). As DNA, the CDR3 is TGTGCCAGCAGTTCCCTAGGTGGGGGGAGCAATGAGCAGTTCTTC. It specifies CASSSLGGGSNEQFF.